This T cell receptor beta chain was recovered during a study of vaccination effects on CD4 cells after COVID-19. Overall study: Post-vaccine specimens arrived a median 72 days past the second dose. General observations from the study: Both infection-induced and vaccine-induced clones contracted markedly at late post-vaccination timepoints.

Comments on this clone: The target antigen is unknown.

Assay: immunoSEQ multiplex PCR; the TCRdb copy retains only in-frame clones and omits some. The table includes roughly 23,000 clones, under 85% detected once. CDR1 is LGHDT and CDR2 is YNNKEL in the germline V gene (reference sequence). Trimming removed 3 bases at V and 7 bases at J, with 12 bases between. The CDR3 runs to 13 residues. Using viral peptide pools, the ViraFEST assay grew out antigen-specific CD4+ T cells prior to sequencing. Researchers isolated CD4+ T cells once approximately eleven days of culture had elapsed. Two doses of either BNT162b2 or mRNA-1273 were given to each participant. Nobody among the vaccine recipients had prior SARS-CoV-2 infection (nucleocapsid antibodies were negative). A half-medium replacement with IL-2 medium was carried out on days 3 and 7.

This chain uses TRBV3-1 (or the pseudogene TRBV3-2) with TRBJ2-5, with D perhaps matching TRBD2 (5 bases). This receptor was identified in a human donor who received a COVID-19 vaccine. The specimen comprised CD4+ T cells from PBMCs cultured with HCoV-NL63 spike peptides, sampled after COVID-19 vaccination. The CDR3 loop reads CASSQPDLGTQYF. In DNA form, the CDR3 reads TGTGCCAGCAGCCAGCCGGACTTAGGGACCCAGTACTTC.